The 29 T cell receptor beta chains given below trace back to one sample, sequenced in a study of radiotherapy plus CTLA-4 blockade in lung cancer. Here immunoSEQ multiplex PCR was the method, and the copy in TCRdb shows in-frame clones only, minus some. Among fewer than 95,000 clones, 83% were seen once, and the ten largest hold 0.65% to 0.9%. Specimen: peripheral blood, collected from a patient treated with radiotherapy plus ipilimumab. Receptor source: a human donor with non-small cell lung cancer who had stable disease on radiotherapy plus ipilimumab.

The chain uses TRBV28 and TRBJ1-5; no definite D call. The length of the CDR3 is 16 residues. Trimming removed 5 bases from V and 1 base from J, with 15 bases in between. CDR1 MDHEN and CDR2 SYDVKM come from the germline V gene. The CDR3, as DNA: TGTGCCAGCAGTCCGCCCCTCGGGAGGAGCAATCAGCCCCAGCATTTT. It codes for CASSPPLGRSNQPQHF.

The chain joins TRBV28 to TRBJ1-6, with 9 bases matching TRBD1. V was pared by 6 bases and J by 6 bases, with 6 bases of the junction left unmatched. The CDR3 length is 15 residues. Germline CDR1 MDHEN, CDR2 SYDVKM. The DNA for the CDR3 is TGTGCCAGCAGGTCGGACAGGGGATTTAATTCACCCCTCCACTTT. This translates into CASRSDRGFNSPLHF.

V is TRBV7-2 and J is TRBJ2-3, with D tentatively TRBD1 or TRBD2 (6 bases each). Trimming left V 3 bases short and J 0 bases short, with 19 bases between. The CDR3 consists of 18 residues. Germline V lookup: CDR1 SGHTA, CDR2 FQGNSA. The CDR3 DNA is TGTGCCAGCAGCTTTTGGGGCCTCGGGGGCCCTAGCACAGATACGCAGTATTTT. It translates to CASSFWGLGGPSTDTQYF.

Written as DNA, the CDR3 is TGTGCCAGCTCACCCGACGGAGCCTTGAACACCGGGGAGCTGTTTTTT. Translating gives CASSPDGALNTGELFF. The chain uses TRBV18 and TRBJ2-2; no reliable D call. Trimming removed 3 bases at V and 1 base at J, with 12 bases between. This CDR3 spans 16 amino acids. From germline, CDR1 is KGHSH and CDR2 LQKENI.

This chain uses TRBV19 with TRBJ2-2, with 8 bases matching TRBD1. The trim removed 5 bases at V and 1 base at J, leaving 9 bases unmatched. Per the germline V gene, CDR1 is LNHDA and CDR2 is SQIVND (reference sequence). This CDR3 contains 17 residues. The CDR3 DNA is TGTGCCAGTAGTCCTATTGCGGGACAGGTGAACACCGGGGAGCTGTTTTTT. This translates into CASSPIAGQVNTGELFF.

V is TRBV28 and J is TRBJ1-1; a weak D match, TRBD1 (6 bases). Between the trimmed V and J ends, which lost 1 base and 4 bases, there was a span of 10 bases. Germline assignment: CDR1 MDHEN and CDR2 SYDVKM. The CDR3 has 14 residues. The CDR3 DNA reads TGTGCCAGCAGTTTATTTGGGGGCTCCACTGAAGCTTTCTTT. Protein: CASSLFGGSTEAFF.

The CDR3 DNA is TGTGCCTGGAGTACAGGGCAACGGCAGCCCCAGCATTTT. This gives the protein CAWSTGQRQPQHF. The chain employs TRBV30 and TRBJ1-5; D might be TRBD1 (6 bases). Trimming shortened V by 2 bases and J by 7 bases, and 12 bases separated the two germline ends. The CDR3 totals 13 residues. Germline V gene data show CDR1 as GTSNPN and CDR2 as SVGIG (reference sequence).

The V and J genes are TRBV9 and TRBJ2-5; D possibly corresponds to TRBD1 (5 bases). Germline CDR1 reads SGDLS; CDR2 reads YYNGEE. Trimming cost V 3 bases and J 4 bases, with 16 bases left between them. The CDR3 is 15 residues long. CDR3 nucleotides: TGTGCCAGCAGCGAACGACAGAGGAGTCGAGAGACCCAGTACTTC. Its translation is CASSERQRSRETQYF.

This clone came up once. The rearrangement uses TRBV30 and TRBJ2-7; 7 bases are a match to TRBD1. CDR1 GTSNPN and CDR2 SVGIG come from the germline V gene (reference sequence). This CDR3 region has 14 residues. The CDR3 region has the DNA TGTGCGGCGGATCACAGGGGTCAGGGATACGAGCAGTACTTC. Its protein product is CAADHRGQGYEQYF.

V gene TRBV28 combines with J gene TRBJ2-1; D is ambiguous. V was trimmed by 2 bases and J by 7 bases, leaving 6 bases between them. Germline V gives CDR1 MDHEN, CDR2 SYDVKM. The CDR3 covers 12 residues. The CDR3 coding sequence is TGTGCCAGCAGTTTAATTTTGAATGAGCAGTTCTTC. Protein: CASSLILNEQFF.

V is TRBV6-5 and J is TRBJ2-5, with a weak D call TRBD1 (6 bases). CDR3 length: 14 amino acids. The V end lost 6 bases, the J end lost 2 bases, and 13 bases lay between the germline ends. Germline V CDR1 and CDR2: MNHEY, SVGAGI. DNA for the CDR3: TGTGCCAGCAGCCGGACAGACTTACAAGAGACCCAGTACTTC. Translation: CASSRTDLQETQYF.

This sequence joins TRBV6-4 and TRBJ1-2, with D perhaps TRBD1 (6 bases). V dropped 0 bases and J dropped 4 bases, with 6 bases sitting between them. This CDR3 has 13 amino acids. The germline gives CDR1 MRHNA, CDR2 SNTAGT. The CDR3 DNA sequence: TGTGCCAGCAGTGACTCGGACAGCTATGGCTACACCTTC. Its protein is CASSDSDSYGYTF.

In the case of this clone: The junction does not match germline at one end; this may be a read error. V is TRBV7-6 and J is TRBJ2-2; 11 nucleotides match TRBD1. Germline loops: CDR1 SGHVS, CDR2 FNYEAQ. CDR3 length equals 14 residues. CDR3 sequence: CASSGQGGTGEPFF. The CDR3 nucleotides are TGTGCCTCCTCGGGACAGGGGGGCACCGGGGAGCCGTTTTTT.

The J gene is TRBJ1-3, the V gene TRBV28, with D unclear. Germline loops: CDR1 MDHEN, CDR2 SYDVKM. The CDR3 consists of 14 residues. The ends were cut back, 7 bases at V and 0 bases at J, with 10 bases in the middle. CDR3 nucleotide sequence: TGTGCCAGCAAGGAAACCCACTCTGGAAACACCATATATTTT. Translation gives CASKETHSGNTIYF. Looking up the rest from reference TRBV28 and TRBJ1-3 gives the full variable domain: DVKVTQSSRYLVKRTGEKVFLECVQDMDHENMFWYRQDPGLGLRLIYFSYDVKMKEKGDIPEGYSVSREKKERFSLILESASTNQTSMYLCASKETHSGNTIYFGEGSWLTVV.

In DNA, the CDR3 is TGTGCCAGCAGCGTAGCGGGAGGGGGCGACACTGAAGCTTTCTTT. It encodes CASSVAGGGDTEAFF. The chain couples TRBV9 to TRBJ1-1; TRBD1 agrees at 7 bases. From germline, CDR1 is SGDLS and CDR2 YYNGEE. CDR3 size: 15 residues. The ends lost 0 bases at V and 3 bases at J; junction bases unmatched: 5.

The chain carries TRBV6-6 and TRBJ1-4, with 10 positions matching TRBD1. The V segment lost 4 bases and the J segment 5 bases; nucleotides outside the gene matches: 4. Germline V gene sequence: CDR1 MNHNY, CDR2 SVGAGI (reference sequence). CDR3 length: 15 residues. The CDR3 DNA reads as TGTGCCAGCAGTTGGGGGGACAGGGGAAATGAAAAACTGTTTTTT. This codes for CASSWGDRGNEKLFF.

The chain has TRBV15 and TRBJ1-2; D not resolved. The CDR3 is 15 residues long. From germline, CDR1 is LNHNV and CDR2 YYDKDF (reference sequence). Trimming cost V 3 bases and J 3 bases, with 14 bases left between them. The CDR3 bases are TGTGCCACCAGCAGGGCACCCGCAGAAGACTATGGCTACACCTTC. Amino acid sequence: CATSRAPAEDYGYTF. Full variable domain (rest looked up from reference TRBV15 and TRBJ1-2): DAMVIQNPRYQVTQFGKPVTLSCSQTLNHNVMYWYQQKSSQAPKLLFHYYDKDFNNEADTPDNFQSRRPNTSFCFLDIRSPGLGDTAMYLCATSRAPAEDYGYTFGSGTRLTVV.

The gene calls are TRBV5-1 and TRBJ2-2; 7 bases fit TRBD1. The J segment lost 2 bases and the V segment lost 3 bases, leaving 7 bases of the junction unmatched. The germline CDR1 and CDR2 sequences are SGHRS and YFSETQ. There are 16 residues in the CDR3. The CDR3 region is CASSWATGSNTGELFF. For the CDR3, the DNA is TGCGCCAGCAGCTGGGCGACAGGGAGTAACACCGGGGAGCTGTTTTTT.

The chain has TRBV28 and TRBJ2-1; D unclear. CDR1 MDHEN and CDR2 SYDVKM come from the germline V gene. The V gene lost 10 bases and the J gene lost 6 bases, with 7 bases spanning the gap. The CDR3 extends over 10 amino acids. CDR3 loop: CATRVNEQFF. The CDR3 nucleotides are TGTGCCACCCGGGTCAATGAGCAGTTCTTC.

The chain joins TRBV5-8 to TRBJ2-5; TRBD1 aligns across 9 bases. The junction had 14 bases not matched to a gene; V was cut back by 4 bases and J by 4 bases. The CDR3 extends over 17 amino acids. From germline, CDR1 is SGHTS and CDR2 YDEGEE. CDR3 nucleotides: TGTGCCAGCAGCCCAGAAATTACTAACAGGGGGCTAGAGACCCAGTACTTC. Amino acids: CASSPEITNRGLETQYF.

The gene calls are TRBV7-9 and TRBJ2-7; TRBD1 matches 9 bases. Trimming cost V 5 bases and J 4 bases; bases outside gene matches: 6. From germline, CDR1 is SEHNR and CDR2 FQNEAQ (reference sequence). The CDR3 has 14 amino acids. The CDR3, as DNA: TGTGCCAGCAGCACGCGACAGGGGGAATACGAGCAGTACTTC. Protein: CASSTRQGEYEQYF.

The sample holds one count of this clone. The CDR3 nucleotides read TGTGCCAGCCAGGGGGGCGCCGAGACCCAGTACTTC. It codes for CASQGGAETQYF. The chain combines TRBV7-9 with TRBJ2-5, with a possible D match to TRBD1 (7 bases). The CDR3 has 12 amino acids. Per the germline V gene, CDR1 is SEHNR and CDR2 is FQNEAQ (reference sequence). The V end lost 8 bases, the J end lost 5 bases, and 12 bases lay between the germline ends. The whole variable domain, remainder taken from reference TRBV7-9 and TRBJ2-5, is DTGVSQNPRHKITKRGQNVTFRCDPISEHNRLYWYRQTLGQGPEFLTYFQNEAQLEKSRLLSDRFSAERPKGSFSTLEIQRTEQGDSAMYLCASQGGAETQYFGPGTRLLVL.

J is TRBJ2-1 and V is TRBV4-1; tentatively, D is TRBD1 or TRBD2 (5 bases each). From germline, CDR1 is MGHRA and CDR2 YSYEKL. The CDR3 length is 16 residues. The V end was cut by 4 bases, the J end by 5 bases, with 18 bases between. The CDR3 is CASSPRSGTPNNEQFF. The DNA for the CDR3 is TGCGCCAGCAGCCCAAGAAGTGGGACCCCTAACAATGAGCAGTTCTTC.

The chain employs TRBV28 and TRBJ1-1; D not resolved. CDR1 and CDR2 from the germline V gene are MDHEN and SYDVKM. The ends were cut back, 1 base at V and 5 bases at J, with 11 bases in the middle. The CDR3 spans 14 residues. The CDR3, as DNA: TGTGCCAGCAGTTTATCCGTAATTTCAACTGAAGCTTTCTTT. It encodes CASSLSVISTEAFF.

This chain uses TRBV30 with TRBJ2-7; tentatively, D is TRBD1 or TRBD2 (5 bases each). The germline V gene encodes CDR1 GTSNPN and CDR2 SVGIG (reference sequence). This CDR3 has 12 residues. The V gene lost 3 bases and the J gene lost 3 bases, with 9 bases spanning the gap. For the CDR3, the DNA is TGTGCCTGGAGCCGGGACGGCTACGAGCAGTACTTC. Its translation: CAWSRDGYEQYF.

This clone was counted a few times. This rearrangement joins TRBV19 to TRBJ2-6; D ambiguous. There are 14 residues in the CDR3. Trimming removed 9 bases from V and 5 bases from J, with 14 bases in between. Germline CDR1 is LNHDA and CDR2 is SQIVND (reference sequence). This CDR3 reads CASCLRGRANVLTF. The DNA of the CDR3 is TGTGCCAGCTGCCTCCGAGGAAGGGCCAACGTCCTGACTTTC.

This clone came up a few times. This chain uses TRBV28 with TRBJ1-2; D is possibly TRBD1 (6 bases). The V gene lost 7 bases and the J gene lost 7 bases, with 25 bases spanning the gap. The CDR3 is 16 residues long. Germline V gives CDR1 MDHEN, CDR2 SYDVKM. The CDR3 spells CASNPGGAATLGGYTF. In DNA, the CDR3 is TGTGCCAGCAACCCCGGGGGGGCAGCGACCTTGGGTGGCTACACCTTC.

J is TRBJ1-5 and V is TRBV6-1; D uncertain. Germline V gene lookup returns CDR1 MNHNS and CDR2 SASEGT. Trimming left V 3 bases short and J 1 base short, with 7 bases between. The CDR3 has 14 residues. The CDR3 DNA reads TGTGCCAGCAGTGAGAATGGAAGCAATCAGCCCCAGCATTTT. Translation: CASSENGSNQPQHF.

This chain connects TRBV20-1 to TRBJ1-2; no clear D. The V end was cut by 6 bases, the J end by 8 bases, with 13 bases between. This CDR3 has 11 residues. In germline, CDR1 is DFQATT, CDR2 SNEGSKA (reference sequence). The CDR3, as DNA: TGCAGTGCGCCGGGATTACGGGGCTACACCTTC. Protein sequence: CSAPGLRGYTF.